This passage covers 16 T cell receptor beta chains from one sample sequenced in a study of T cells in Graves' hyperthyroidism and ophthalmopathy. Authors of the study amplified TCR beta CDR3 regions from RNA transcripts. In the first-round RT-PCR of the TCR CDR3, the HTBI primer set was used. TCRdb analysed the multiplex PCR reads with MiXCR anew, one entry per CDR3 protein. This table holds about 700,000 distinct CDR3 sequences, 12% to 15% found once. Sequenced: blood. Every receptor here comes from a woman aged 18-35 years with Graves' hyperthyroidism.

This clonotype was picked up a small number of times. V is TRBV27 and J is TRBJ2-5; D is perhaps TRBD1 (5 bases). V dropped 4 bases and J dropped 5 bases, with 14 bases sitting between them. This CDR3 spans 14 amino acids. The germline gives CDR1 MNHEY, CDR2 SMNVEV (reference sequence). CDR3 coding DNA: TGTGCCAGCAGTTCCAAGGGGTGGCGGGAGACCCAGTACTTC. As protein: CASSSKGWRETQYF.

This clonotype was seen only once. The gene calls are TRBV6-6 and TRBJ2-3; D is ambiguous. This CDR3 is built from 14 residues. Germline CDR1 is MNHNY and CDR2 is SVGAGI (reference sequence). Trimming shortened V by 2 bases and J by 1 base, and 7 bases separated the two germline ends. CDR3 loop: CASSYRVGTDTQYF. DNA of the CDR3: TGTGCCAGCAGTTACCGGGTCGGCACAGATACGCAGTATTTT.

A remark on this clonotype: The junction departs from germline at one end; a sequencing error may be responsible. The CDR3 reads CASSQVLGRNENF. The CDR3 nucleotides read TGTGCCAGCAGCCAAGTATTAGGGAGAAACGAGAACTTC. The chain couples TRBV14 to TRBJ2-5, with D perhaps TRBD2 (5 bases). Germline CDR1 SGHDN, CDR2 FVKESK. The CDR3 totals 13 residues.

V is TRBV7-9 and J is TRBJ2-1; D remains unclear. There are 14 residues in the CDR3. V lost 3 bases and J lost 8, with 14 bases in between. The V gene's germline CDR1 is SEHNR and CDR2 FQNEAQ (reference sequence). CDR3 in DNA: TGTGCCAGCAGCTTTGGGTCGCGGCCCGATGAGCAGTTCTTC. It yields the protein CASSFGSRPDEQFF.

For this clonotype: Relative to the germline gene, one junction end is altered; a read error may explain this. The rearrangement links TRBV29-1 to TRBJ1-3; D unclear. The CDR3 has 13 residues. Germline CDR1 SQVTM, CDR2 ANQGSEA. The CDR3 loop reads CSVVSLSGNTIYF. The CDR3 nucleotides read TGCAGCGTTGTATCCCTCTCTGGAAATACCATATATTTT.

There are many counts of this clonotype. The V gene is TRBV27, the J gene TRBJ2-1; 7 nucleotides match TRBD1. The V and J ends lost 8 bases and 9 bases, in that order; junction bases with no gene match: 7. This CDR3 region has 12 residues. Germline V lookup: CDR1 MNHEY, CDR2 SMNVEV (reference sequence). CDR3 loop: CASRQGASEQFF. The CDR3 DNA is TGTGCCAGCCGACAGGGAGCCAGTGAGCAGTTCTTC.

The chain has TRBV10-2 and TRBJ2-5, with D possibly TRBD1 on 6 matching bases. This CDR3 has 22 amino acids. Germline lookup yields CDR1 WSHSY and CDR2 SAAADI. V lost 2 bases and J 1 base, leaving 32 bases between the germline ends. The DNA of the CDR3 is TGCGCCAGCAGTGAGCAGGGGTCCTCCCCAAAGCTTTCCCCATTGATCCAAGAGACCCAGTACTTC. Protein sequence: CASSEQGSSPKLSPLIQETQYF.

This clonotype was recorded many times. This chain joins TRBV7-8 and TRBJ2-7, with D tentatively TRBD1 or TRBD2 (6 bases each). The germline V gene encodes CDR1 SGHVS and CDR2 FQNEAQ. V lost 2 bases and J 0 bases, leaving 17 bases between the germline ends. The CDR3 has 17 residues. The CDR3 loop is CASSLIVGRGLSYEQYF. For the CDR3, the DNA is TGTGCCAGCAGCTTAATAGTCGGCAGGGGACTCTCCTACGAGCAGTACTTC.

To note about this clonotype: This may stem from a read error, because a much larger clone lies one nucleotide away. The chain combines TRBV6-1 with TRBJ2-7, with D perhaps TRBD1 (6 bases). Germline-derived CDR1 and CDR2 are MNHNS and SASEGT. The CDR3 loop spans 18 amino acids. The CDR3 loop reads CVSSGVVRTATFSYEQYF. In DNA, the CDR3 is TGTGTCAGCAGTGGGGTGGTTCGGACAGCTACTTTCTCCTACGAGCAGTACTTC.

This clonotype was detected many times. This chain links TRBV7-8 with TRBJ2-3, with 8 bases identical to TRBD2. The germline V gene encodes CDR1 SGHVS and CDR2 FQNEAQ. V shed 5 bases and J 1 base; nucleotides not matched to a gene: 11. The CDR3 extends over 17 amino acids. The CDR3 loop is CASSSKGLAMGTDTQYF. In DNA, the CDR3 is TGTGCCAGCAGCAGCAAAGGACTAGCAATGGGCACAGATACGCAGTATTTT.

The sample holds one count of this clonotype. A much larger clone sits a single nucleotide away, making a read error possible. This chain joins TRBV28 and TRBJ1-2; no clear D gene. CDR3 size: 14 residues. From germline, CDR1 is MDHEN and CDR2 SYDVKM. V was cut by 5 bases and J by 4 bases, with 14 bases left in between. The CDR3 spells CASSPDGPSYGYTF. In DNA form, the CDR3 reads TGTGCCAGCAGTCCGGACGGACCTAGCTATGGCTACACCTTC.

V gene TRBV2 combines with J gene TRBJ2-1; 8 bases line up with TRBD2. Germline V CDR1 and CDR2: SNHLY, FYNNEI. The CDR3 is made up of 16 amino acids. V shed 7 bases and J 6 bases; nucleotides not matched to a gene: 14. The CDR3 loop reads CASTFRRGRPPNEQFF. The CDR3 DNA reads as TGTGCCAGCACCTTTAGACGCGGGAGGCCCCCCAATGAGCAGTTCTTC.

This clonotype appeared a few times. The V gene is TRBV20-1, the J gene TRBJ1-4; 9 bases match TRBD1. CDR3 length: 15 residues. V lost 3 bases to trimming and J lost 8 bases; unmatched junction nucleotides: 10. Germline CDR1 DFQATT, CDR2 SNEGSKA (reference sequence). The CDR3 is CSASPWGQGGEKLFF. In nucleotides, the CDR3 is TGCAGTGCTAGTCCCTGGGGACAGGGAGGCGAAAAACTGTTTTTT.

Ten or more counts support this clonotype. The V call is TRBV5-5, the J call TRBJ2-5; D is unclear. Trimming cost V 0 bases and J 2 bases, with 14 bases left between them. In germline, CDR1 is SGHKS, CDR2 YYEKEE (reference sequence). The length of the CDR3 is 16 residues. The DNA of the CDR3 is TGTGCCAGCAGCTTGGGGATGCGGCATCGACAAGAGACCCAGTACTTC. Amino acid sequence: CASSLGMRHRQETQYF.

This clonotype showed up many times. CDR3 sequence reads: CASSFRLAGTGELFF. CDR3 bases: TGTGCCAGCAGCTTCCGGCTAGCAGGGACCGGGGAGCTGTTTTTT. This chain uses TRBV7-9 with TRBJ2-2, with D perhaps given as TRBD1 or TRBD2 (5 bases each). The CDR3 contains 15 residues. CDR1 is SEHNR and CDR2 is FQNEAQ in the germline V gene (reference sequence). Trimming removed 3 bases from V and 5 bases from J, with 13 bases in between.

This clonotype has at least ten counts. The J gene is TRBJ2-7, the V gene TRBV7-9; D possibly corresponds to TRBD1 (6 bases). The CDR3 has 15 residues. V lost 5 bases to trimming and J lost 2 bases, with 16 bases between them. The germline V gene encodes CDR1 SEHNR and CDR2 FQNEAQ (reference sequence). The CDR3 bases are TGTGCCAGCAGCCAGAGACAGGTCCTGACCTACGAGCAGTACTTC. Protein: CASSQRQVLTYEQYF.